Below, one TCR beta chain is given with its context. As yet, its antigen is unknown. TCRdb itself ran the reads through MiXCR, one entry per CDR3 protein. The repertoire holds some 500,000 distinct CDR3 sequences, with roughly 34% as singletons. This entry is derived from a study of T cell repertoires in cytomegalovirus infection. Study-wide results and limits: Across the ex vivo response, the dominant clonotypes were HLA-C-restricted CMV-specific TCR beta clonotypes. The cumulative frequency of public TCR beta families identified carriers of CMV plus the relevant HLA.

V lost 2 bases to trimming and J lost 4 bases; unmatched junction nucleotides: 5. This CDR3 comprises 17 residues. CDR1 MNHEY and CDR2 SVGEGT come from the germline V gene. The sample here was cultured PBMCs, taken from culture after CMV antigen stimulation. V gene TRBV6-2 or TRBV6-3 combines with J gene TRBJ2-3; TRBD2 matches at 14 bases. The clonotype comes from a human donor in good health (CMV status not recorded). Some clones in this sample may be carry-over from other donors' samples. The DNA for the CDR3 is TGTGCCAGCAGTTACGTCGGGACTAGCGGGAGAGCAGATACGCAGTATTTT. Translating it yields CASSYVGTSGRADTQYF.